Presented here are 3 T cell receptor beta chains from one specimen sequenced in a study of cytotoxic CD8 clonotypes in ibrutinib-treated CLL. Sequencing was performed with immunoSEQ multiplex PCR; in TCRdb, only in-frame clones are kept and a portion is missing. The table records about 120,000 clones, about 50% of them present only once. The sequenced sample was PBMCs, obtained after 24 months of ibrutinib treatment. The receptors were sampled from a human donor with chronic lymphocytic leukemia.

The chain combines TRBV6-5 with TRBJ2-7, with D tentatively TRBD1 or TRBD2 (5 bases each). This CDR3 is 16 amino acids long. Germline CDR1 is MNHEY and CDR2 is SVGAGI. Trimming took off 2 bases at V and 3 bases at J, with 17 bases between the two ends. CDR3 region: CASSYSHWGMNYEQYF. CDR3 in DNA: TGTGCCAGCAGTTACAGTCATTGGGGGATGAACTACGAGCAGTACTTC.

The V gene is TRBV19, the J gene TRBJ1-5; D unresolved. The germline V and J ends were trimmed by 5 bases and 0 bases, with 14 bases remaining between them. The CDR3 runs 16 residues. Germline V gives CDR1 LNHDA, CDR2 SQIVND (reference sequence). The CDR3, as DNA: TGTGCCAGTAGTCCCGCCCCGAGGACTAGCAATCAGCCCCAGCATTTT. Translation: CASSPAPRTSNQPQHF.

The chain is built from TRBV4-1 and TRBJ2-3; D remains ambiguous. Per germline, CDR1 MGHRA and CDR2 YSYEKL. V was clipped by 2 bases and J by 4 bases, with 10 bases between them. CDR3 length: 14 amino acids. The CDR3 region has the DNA TGCGCCAGCAGCCAAAGAAGGCTAGCAGATACGCAGTATTTT. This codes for CASSQRRLADTQYF.